These 32 T cell receptor beta chains were sequenced from one sample in a study of CD8 T cells in Susac syndrome. Random hexamers primed reverse transcription of about 0.45 to 1 ug RNA. TCRdb processed the immunoSEQ multiplex PCR reads anew with MiXCR; each CDR3 protein has one entry. The profile shows roughly 250,000 distinct CDR3 sequences, about 96% of them singletons. The sequenced sample consisted of CD4+ T cells from PBMCs. Source of these receptors: a human donor with Susac syndrome.

The CDR3 is CASSLEMATQYF. CDR3 nucleotide sequence: TGTGCCAGCAGCTTAGAAATGGCGACCCAGTACTTC. The chain uses TRBV7-9 and TRBJ2-5; D uncertain. The CDR3 has 12 residues. CDR1 is SEHNR, CDR2 FQNEAQ, per germline (reference sequence). Deletions cut 1 base from V and 7 bases from J, with 7 bases between.

This rearrangement joins TRBV29-1 to TRBJ2-7; maybe TRBD1 (5 bases). This CDR3 region has 13 residues. Trimming left V 6 bases short and J 2 bases short, with 14 bases between. The V gene's germline CDR1 is SQVTM and CDR2 ANQGSEA. The CDR3 spells CSVPISTAYEQYF. In DNA, the CDR3 is TGCAGCGTCCCTATTTCGACAGCCTACGAGCAGTACTTC.

This chain links TRBV19 with TRBJ1-1; D is uncertain. The CDR3 has 14 residues. Germline CDR1 reads LNHDA; CDR2 reads SQIVND (reference sequence). V lost 11 bases, J lost 0 bases, and 16 bases lay in between. CDR3 sequence: CAVTISTLNTEAFF. CDR3 sequence (DNA): TGTGCCGTTACAATTTCCACTCTGAACACTGAAGCTTTCTTT.

The chain has TRBV15 and TRBJ2-7, with no clear D. Trimming removed 1 base at V and 5 bases at J, with 12 bases between. The germline V gene encodes CDR1 LNHNV and CDR2 YYDKDF (reference sequence). The CDR3 consists of 14 residues. The CDR3 sequence: CATSRARSGDEQYF. The CDR3 bases are TGTGCCACCAGCAGAGCCCGGAGTGGAGACGAGCAGTACTTC.

The V and J genes are TRBV9 and TRBJ2-5, with D tentatively TRBD1 or TRBD2 (5 bases each). CDR1 is SGDLS and CDR2 is YYNGEE in the germline V gene. This CDR3 region has 16 residues. Trimming shortened V by 1 base and J by 7 bases, and 20 bases separated the two germline ends. DNA for the CDR3: TGTGCCAGCAGCGTAAGCTCTGGGACCAGGATTGGGACCCAGTACTTC. Translated: CASSVSSGTRIGTQYF.

The chain carries TRBV20-1 and TRBJ2-5; no clear D. Germline V CDR1 and CDR2: DFQATT, SNEGSKA (reference sequence). This CDR3 comprises 12 residues. The germline V and J ends were trimmed by 0 bases and 4 bases, with 6 bases remaining between them. CDR3 nucleotides: TGCAGTGCTAGAGAGGTGCGAGAGACCCAGTACTTC. Protein product: CSAREVRETQYF.

This chain uses TRBV5-1 with TRBJ1-2, with D perhaps matching TRBD1 (6 bases). V was pared by 0 bases and J by 7 bases, with 13 bases between. Germline values: CDR1 SGHRS, CDR2 YFSETQ. The CDR3 length is 14 residues. The CDR3 DNA sequence: TGCGCCAGCAGCTTGGAACGGGGGGCAGGTGGCTACACCTTC. Protein sequence: CASSLERGAGGYTF. Combining the CDR3 with reference TRBV5-1 and TRBJ1-2 gives the whole variable domain KAGVTQTPRYLIKTRGQQVTLSCSPISGHRSVSWYQQTPGQGLQFLFEYFSETQRNKGNFPGRFSGRQFSNSRSEMNVSTLELGDSALYLCASSLERGAGGYTFGSGTRLTVV.

The rearrangement uses TRBV5-1 and TRBJ2-5; D is unresolved. Germline CDR1 is SGHRS and CDR2 is YFSETQ. V was cut by 1 base and J by 1 base, with 5 bases left in between. The CDR3 has 13 amino acids. The CDR3: CASSLYTQETQYF. CDR3 DNA: TGCGCCAGCAGCTTGTACACCCAAGAGACCCAGTACTTC.

J is TRBJ2-5 and V is TRBV5-6; D perhaps matches TRBD2 (6 bases). Trimming cost V 0 bases and J 0 bases, with 9 bases left between them. CDR3 length: 15 residues. Germline V lookup: CDR1 SGHDT, CDR2 YYEEEE. This CDR3 reads CASSLVEGYQETQYF. In DNA, the CDR3 is TGTGCCAGCAGCTTGGTGGAGGGGTACCAAGAGACCCAGTACTTC.

The genes are TRBV4-1 and TRBJ2-3; TRBD2 aligns across 11 bases. Germline CDR1 is MGHRA and CDR2 is YSYEKL. V shed 0 bases, J shed 0 bases, and the junction held 2 bases outside the gene matches. This CDR3 spans 17 amino acids. CDR3: CASSQDRTSGSTDTQYF. DNA of the CDR3: TGCGCCAGCAGCCAAGACCGGACTAGCGGGAGCACAGATACGCAGTATTTT.

The chain combines TRBV20-1 with TRBJ2-3, with TRBD2 matching 7 bases. The CDR3 sequence is 15 residues long. Germline trimming cut 0 bases from V and 0 bases from J; bases unmatched to any gene: 3. Germline CDR1 reads DFQATT; CDR2 reads SNEGSKA (reference sequence). CDR3 DNA sequence: TGCAGTGCTAGAGATCCTAGCGGAAGCACAGATACGCAGTATTTT. Residues: CSARDPSGSTDTQYF.

The chain has TRBV20-1 and TRBJ1-5; 10 nucleotides agree with TRBD1. The CDR3 covers 15 residues. The V gene end was trimmed by 2 bases and the J gene end by 3 bases; junction bases not matched to a gene: 4. Germline CDR1 and CDR2: DFQATT and SNEGSKA (reference sequence). CDR3 DNA sequence: TGCAGTGCTAGACGACAGGGGGCCCCCAATCAGCCCCAGCATTTT. This encodes CSARRQGAPNQPQHF.

V is TRBV29-1 and J is TRBJ2-1; TRBD2 matches at 13 bases. CDR3 size: 14 residues. Germline CDR1 reads SQVTM; CDR2 reads ANQGSEA. Trimming cost V 7 bases and J 10 bases; bases outside gene matches: 10. The DNA of the CDR3 is TGCAGCGCTGACGGACTAGCGGGAGCCGCCGAGCAGTTCTTC. It codes for CSADGLAGAAEQFF.

The chain joins TRBV12-3 or TRBV12-4 to TRBJ1-1, with a weak D call TRBD1 (5 bases). The CDR3 runs 12 residues. V shed 3 bases and J shed 5 bases, with 7 bases lying between them. The DNA for the CDR3 is TGTGCCAGCAGTTTGACAGCAACTGAAGCTTTCTTT. It specifies CASSLTATEAFF.

The chain uses TRBV29-1 and TRBJ1-1, with 10 bases fitting TRBD1. This CDR3 spans 14 amino acids. The trim removed 7 bases at V and 4 bases at J, leaving 9 bases unmatched. Germline CDR1 reads SQVTM; CDR2 reads ANQGSEA. DNA for the CDR3: TGCAGCGCTAACAGACAGGGGGCTCTCACTGAAGCTTTCTTT. This encodes CSANRQGALTEAFF.

This chain uses TRBV4-1 with TRBJ1-2, with D possibly TRBD1 on 5 matching bases. This CDR3 has 14 amino acids. CDR1 and CDR2 (germline): MGHRA, YSYEKL. Trimming took off 1 base at V and 8 bases at J, with 14 bases between the two ends. In DNA, the CDR3 is TGCGCCAGCAGCCAAGGACAGTACAGCGGAGGCTACACCTTC. Translation: CASSQGQYSGGYTF.

The chain combines TRBV24-1 with TRBJ1-1, with 8 bases lining up with TRBD1. The V gene's germline CDR1 is KGHDR and CDR2 SFDVKD. The CDR3 has 14 residues. V was pared by 3 bases and J by 8 bases, with 7 bases of the junction left unmatched. The CDR3 is CATSDGKTGAEAFF. In DNA form, the CDR3 reads TGTGCCACCAGTGATGGAAAGACAGGGGCAGAAGCTTTCTTT.

This clonotype has only one observation. The J gene is TRBJ2-7, the V gene TRBV15; D call uncertain. Germline CDR1 LNHNV, CDR2 YYDKDF (reference sequence). V was trimmed by 0 bases and J by 4 bases, leaving 4 bases between them. This CDR3 comprises 12 residues. The CDR3 coding sequence is TGTGCCACCAGCAGAGATCATTACGAGCAGTACTTC. Encoded protein: CATSRDHYEQYF. The variable domain in full, completed from reference TRBV15 and TRBJ2-7, reads DAMVIQNPRYQVTQFGKPVTLSCSQTLNHNVMYWYQQKSSQAPKLLFHYYDKDFNNEADTPDNFQSRRPNTSFCFLDIRSPGLGDTAMYLCATSRDHYEQYFGPGTRLTVT.

The gene calls are TRBV23-1 and TRBJ1-1; TRBD1 might be the D (5 bases). TRBV23-1 is an open reading frame, and its role is uncertain. This CDR3 contains 18 residues. V was clipped by 2 bases and J by 1 base, with 20 bases between them. This CDR3 reads CASSQPSAGGGKNTEAFF. The CDR3 DNA reads TGCGCCAGCAGTCAACCATCGGCCGGGGGTGGGAAGAACACTGAAGCTTTCTTT.

The V gene is TRBV29-1, the J gene TRBJ2-1; 8 nucleotides align to TRBD2. V dropped 2 bases and J dropped 6; count of bases not matched to a gene: 12. The CDR3 is made up of 16 amino acids. In germline, CDR1 is SQVTM, CDR2 ANQGSEA. CDR3 protein: CSVEPFIAGRVNEQFF. In DNA, the CDR3 is TGCAGCGTTGAACCTTTTATAGCGGGAAGGGTCAATGAGCAGTTCTTC.

This chain joins TRBV5-1 and TRBJ2-1; 8 bases agree with TRBD2. CDR1 is SGHRS, CDR2 YFSETQ, per germline. The CDR3 has 16 residues. With 4 bases clipped from V and 2 bases from J, the junction kept 8 bases outside the gene matches. The CDR3 reads CASSGKSGSPYNEQFF. CDR3 DNA: TGCGCCAGCAGCGGAAAAAGCGGGAGCCCCTACAATGAGCAGTTCTTC.

The V call is TRBV5-1, the J call TRBJ2-7; weak D call: TRBD2 (6 bases). This CDR3 comprises 13 residues. V was trimmed by 0 bases and J by 3 bases, leaving 7 bases between them. Germline CDR1 and CDR2: SGHRS and YFSETQ. This chain's CDR3 is CASSLGGDYEQYF. The CDR3 DNA sequence: TGCGCCAGCAGCTTGGGGGGGGACTACGAGCAGTACTTC. The full variable domain, completed using reference TRBV5-1 and TRBJ2-7, is KAGVTQTPRYLIKTRGQQVTLSCSPISGHRSVSWYQQTPGQGLQFLFEYFSETQRNKGNFPGRFSGRQFSNSRSEMNVSTLELGDSALYLCASSLGGDYEQYFGPGTRLTVT.

The genes are TRBV29-1 and TRBJ2-7, with D unresolved. V was trimmed by 1 base and J by 2 bases, leaving 6 bases between them. Germline lookup yields CDR1 SQVTM and CDR2 ANQGSEA. This CDR3 has 12 residues. The CDR3 DNA follows: TGCAGCGTTGAAGGTGAAACCTACGAGCAGTACTTC. Protein sequence: CSVEGETYEQYF.

This chain joins TRBV6-5 and TRBJ2-4; possibly TRBD2 for D (6 bases). The germline CDR1 and CDR2 sequences are MNHEY and SVGAGI. CDR3 size: 14 residues. V lost 2 bases and J 1 base, leaving 6 bases between the germline ends. CDR3 nucleotide sequence: TGTGCCAGCAGTTACGGGAGGGCCAAAAACATTCAGTACTTC. It translates to CASSYGRAKNIQYF.

The chain uses TRBV30 and TRBJ2-7; TRBD2 might be the D (7 bases). The germline gives CDR1 GTSNPN, CDR2 SVGIG (reference sequence). This CDR3 region has 14 residues. V lost 2 bases to trimming and J lost 2 bases, with 13 bases between them. CDR3 residues: CAWSRGGETYEQYF. CDR3 bases: TGTGCCTGGAGTAGGGGGGGGGAGACCTACGAGCAGTACTTC.

The V and J genes are TRBV5-6 and TRBJ1-1; D is uncertain. This CDR3 has 15 amino acids. V was pared by 6 bases and J by 0 bases, with 15 bases between. The germline CDR1 and CDR2 sequences are SGHDT and YYEEEE. The CDR3 nucleotides read TGTGCCAGCACCTCGAACCCTACAATGAACACTGAAGCTTTCTTT. Its protein is CASTSNPTMNTEAFF.

This chain uses TRBV3-1 with TRBJ2-3; D remains ambiguous. The germline V gene has CDR1 LGHDT and CDR2 YNNKEL (reference sequence). The V and J ends lost 1 base and 2 bases respectively, with 10 bases between them. The CDR3 has 15 residues. The CDR3 bases are TGTGCCAGCAGCCAAGGGGCGAGAGTCACAGATACGCAGTATTTT. This encodes CASSQGARVTDTQYF.

CDR3 sequence reads: CAWTLGHTYGYTF. CDR3 sequence (DNA): TGTGCCTGGACCCTGGGACATACCTATGGCTACACCTTC. V gene TRBV30 combines with J gene TRBJ1-2; tentatively, D is TRBD1 (6 bases). The CDR3 runs to 13 residues. V was cut by 4 bases and J by 4 bases, with 13 bases left in between. The germline CDR1 and CDR2 sequences are GTSNPN and SVGIG (reference sequence). The full variable domain, completed using reference TRBV30 and TRBJ1-2, is SQTIHQWPATLVQPVGSPLSLECTVEGTSNPNLYWYRQAAGRGLQLLFYSVGIGQISSEVPQNLSASRPQDRQFILSSKKLLLSDSGFYLCAWTLGHTYGYTFGSGTRLTVV.

This chain uses TRBV5-8 with TRBJ1-4; TRBD1 matches 10 bases. The CDR3 extends over 14 amino acids. V shed 3 bases and J 8 bases; nucleotides not matched to a gene: 4. CDR1 is SGHTS, CDR2 YDEGEE, per germline. The CDR3 spells CASSSPGQGEKLFF. CDR3 in DNA: TGTGCCAGCAGCTCGCCGGGACAGGGGGAAAAACTGTTTTTT.

The chain has TRBV5-4 and TRBJ2-4; tentatively, D is TRBD1 (6 bases). Germline CDR1 and CDR2: SGHNT and YYREEE (reference sequence). The germline V and J ends were trimmed by 4 bases and 1 base, with 12 bases remaining between them. This CDR3 is 15 amino acids long. Written as DNA, the CDR3 is TGTGCCAGCAGCCCTAGGACAGCGGCCAAAAACATTCAGTACTTC. Amino acid sequence: CASSPRTAAKNIQYF.

This chain joins TRBV15 and TRBJ1-2; possible D gene TRBD1, 5 bases. Trimming removed 1 base from V and 8 bases from J, with 8 bases in between. This CDR3 comprises 12 residues. Germline loops: CDR1 LNHNV, CDR2 YYDKDF (reference sequence). The CDR3 bases are TGTGCCACCAGCAGAGGGGGCGACGGCTACACCTTC. Encoded protein: CATSRGGDGYTF.

This clonotype was picked up a small number of times. The J gene is TRBJ1-1, the V gene TRBV12-3 or TRBV12-4; 12 bases are a match to TRBD1. The length of the CDR3 is 15 residues. The trim removed 2 bases at V and 6 bases at J, leaving 4 bases unmatched. The CDR3 DNA is TGTGCCAGCAGTTTACTGGGACAGGGGGCTTCTGAAGCTTTCTTT. It yields the protein CASSLLGQGASEAFF.